This entry is about one T cell receptor beta chain. Its antigen is as yet unknown. The data stem from a study of post-analysis software for immune sequencing data. Unique molecular identifiers were carried by the TCR beta cDNA libraries. TCRdb passed the PCR reads through MiXCR, listing each CDR3 protein once. The data show hundreds of thousands of distinct CDR3 sequences, roughly 27% seen once. CDR1 is DFQATT and CDR2 is SNEGSKA in the germline V gene (reference sequence). This CDR3 region has 17 residues. Trimming removed 5 bases at V and 3 bases at J, with 24 bases between. The study, taken as a whole, reports: Multiple sclerosis was associated with a significant reduction in normalized Chao1 diversity relative to controls. Patients carried several TRBV segments more frequently than controls did, and TRBV5-6, TRBV5-1 and TRBV20-1 were among them.

Sequencing was performed on blood. The genes are TRBV20-1 and TRBJ2-3; D perhaps matches TRBD1 (6 bases). This clonotype was sampled from a girl aged 10 to 17 with multiple sclerosis. The CDR3 sequence is CSAPRRWAGAITDTQYF. The CDR3 region has the DNA TGCAGTGCTCCCCGCAGGTGGGCAGGGGCTATTACAGATACGCAGTATTTT.